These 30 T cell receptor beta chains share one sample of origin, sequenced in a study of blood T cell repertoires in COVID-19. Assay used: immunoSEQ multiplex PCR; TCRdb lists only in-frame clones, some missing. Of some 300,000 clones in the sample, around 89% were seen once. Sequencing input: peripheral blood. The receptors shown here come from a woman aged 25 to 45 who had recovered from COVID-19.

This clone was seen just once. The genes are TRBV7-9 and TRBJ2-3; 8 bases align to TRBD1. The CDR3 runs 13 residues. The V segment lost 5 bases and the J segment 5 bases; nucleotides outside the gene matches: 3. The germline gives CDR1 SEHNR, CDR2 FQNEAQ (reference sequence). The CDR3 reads CASSGQGGDTQYF. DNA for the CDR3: TGTGCCAGCAGCGGACAGGGAGGAGATACGCAGTATTTT.

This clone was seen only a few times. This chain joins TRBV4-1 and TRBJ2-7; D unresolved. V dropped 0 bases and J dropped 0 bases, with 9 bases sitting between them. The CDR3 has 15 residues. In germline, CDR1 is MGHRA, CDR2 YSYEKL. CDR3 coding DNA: TGCGCCAGCAGCCAAGAGTCGGGTTTCTCCTACGAGCAGTACTTC. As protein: CASSQESGFSYEQYF.

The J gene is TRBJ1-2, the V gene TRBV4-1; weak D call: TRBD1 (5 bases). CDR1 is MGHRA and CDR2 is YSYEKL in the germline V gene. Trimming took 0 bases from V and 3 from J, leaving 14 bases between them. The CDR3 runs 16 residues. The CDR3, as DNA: TGCGCCAGCAGCCAAGAGGCAGGGCAAGCTTACTATGGCTACACCTTC. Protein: CASSQEAGQAYYGYTF.

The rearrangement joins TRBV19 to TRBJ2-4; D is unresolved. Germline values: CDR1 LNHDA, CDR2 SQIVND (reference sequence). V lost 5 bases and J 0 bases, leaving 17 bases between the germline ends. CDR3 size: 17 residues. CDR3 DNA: TGTGCCAGTAGTTTTTTCTCAGATACCCTAGCCAAAAACATTCAGTACTTC. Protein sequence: CASSFFSDTLAKNIQYF.

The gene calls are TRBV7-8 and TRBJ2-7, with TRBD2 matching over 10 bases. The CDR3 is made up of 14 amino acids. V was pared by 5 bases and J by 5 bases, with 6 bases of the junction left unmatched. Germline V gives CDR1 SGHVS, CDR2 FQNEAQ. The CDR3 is CASSTGLALHEQYF. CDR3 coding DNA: TGTGCCAGCAGCACGGGACTAGCGCTACACGAGCAGTACTTC.

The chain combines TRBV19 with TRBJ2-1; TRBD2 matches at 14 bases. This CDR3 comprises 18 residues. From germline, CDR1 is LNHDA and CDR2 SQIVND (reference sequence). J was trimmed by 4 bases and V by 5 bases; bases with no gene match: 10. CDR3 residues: CASSPPSWTSGRYNEQFF. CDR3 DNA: TGTGCCAGTAGTCCACCTTCCTGGACTAGCGGGAGGTACAATGAGCAGTTCTTC.

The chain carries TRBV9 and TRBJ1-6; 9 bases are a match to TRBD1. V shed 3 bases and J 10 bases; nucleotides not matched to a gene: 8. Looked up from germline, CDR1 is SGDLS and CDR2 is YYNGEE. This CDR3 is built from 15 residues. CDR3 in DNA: TGTGCCAGCAGCGCCTCGGGACAGGGTGACTCACCCCTCCACTTT. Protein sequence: CASSASGQGDSPLHF. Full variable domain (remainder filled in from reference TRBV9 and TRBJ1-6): DSGVTQTPKHLITATGQRVTLRCSPRSGDLSVYWYQQSLDQGLQFLIQYYNGEERAKGNILERFSAQQFPDLHSELNLSSLELGDSALYFCASSASGQGDSPLHFGNGTRLTVT.

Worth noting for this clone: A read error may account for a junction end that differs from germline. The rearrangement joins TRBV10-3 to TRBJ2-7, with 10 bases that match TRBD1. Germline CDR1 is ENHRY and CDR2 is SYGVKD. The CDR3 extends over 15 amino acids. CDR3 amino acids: CAISESGTGVYEQYF. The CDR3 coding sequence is TGTGCCATCAGCGAGTCCGGGACAGGGGTCTACGAGCAGTACTTC.

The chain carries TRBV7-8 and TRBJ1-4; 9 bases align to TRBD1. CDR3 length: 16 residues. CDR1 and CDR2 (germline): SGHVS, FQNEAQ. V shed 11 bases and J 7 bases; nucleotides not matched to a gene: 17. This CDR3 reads CALGDRVTEGGEKLFF. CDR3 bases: TGTGCCCTAGGGGACAGGGTTACCGAGGGGGGTGAAAAACTGTTTTTT.

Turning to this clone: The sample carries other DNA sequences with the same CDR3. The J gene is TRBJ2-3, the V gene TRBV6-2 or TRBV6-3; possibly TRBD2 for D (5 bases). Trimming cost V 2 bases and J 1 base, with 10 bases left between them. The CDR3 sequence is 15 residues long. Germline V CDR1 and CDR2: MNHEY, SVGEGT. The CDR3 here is CASSYSGRGTDTQYF. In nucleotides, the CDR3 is TGTGCCAGCAGTTACAGCGGAAGAGGCACAGATACGCAGTATTTT.

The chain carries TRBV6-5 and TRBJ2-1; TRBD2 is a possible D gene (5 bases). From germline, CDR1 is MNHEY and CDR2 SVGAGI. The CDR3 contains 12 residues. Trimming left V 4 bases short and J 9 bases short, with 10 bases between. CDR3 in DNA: TGTGCCAGCAGTTCTCCCGGAGGTGAGCAGTTCTTC. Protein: CASSSPGGEQFF.

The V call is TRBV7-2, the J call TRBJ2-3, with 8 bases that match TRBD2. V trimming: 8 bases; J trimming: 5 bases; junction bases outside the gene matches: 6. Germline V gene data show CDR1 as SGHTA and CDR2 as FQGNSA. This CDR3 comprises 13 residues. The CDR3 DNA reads TGTGCCAGCGCCCAGACTAGCGTAGATACGCAGTATTTT. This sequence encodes CASAQTSVDTQYF.

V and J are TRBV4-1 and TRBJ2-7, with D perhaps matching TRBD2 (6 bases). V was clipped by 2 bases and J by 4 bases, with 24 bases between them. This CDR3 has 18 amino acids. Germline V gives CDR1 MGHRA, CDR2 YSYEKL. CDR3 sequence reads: CASSQRRAVGNNLYEQYF. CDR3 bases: TGCGCCAGCAGCCAAAGGAGGGCAGTCGGAAATAACCTTTACGAGCAGTACTTC.

The CDR3 loop reads CASSRNRGLEQYF. The CDR3 DNA sequence: TGTGCCAGCAGTAGGAACAGGGGGCTCGAGCAGTACTTC. The chain carries TRBV12-3 or TRBV12-4 and TRBJ2-7, with 9 nucleotides matching TRBD1. The CDR3 runs 13 residues. J was trimmed by 6 bases and V by 5 bases; bases with no gene match: 5.

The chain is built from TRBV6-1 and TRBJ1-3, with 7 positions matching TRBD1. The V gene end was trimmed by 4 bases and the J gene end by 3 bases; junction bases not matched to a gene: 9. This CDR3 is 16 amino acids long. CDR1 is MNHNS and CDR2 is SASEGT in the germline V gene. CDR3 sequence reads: CASSGLTGIIGNTIYF. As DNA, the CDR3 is TGTGCCAGCAGTGGTCTGACAGGGATAATTGGAAACACCATATATTTT.

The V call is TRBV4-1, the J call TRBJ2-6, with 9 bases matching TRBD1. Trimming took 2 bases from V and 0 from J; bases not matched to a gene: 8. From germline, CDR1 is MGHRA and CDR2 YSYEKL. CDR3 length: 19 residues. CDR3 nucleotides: TGCGCCAGCAGCCAACCATTATACAGGGGGCCCTCTGGGGCCAACGTCCTGACTTTC. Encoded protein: CASSQPLYRGPSGANVLTF.

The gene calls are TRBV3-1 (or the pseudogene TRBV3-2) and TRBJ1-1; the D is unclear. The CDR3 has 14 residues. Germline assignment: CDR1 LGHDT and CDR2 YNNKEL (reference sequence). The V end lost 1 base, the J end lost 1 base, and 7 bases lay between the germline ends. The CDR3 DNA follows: TGTGCCAGCAGCCAAGCCGACAAGAACACTGAAGCTTTCTTT. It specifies CASSQADKNTEAFF.

DNA of the CDR3: TGTGCCAGCCAGGAGGATAACACCGGGGAGCTGTTTTTT. Protein: CASQEDNTGELFF. The V and J genes are TRBV2 and TRBJ2-2; D perhaps matches TRBD2 (5 bases). CDR1 and CDR2 from the germline V gene are SNHLY and FYNNEI. The CDR3 has 13 amino acids. Trimming removed 8 bases from V and 2 bases from J, with 9 bases in between.

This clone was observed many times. The CDR3 sequence: CASSLYSAQETQYF. The CDR3 DNA follows: TGTGCCAGCAGTCTCTACAGTGCCCAAGAGACCCAGTACTTC. The V call is TRBV27, the J call TRBJ2-5; D unclear. There are 14 residues in the CDR3. The ends were cut back, 5 bases at V and 1 base at J, with 11 bases in the middle. Germline CDR1 reads MNHEY; CDR2 reads SMNVEV (reference sequence).

In DNA, the CDR3 is TGTGCCACCAGCAGAGATCGAATGGGGGGGGACGAGCAGTACTTC. Its protein product is CATSRDRMGGDEQYF. The rearrangement joins TRBV15 to TRBJ2-7, with 7 bases matching TRBD2. Per the germline V gene, CDR1 is LNHNV and CDR2 is YYDKDF (reference sequence). V was pared by 0 bases and J by 5 bases, with 7 bases of the junction left unmatched. This CDR3 spans 15 amino acids.

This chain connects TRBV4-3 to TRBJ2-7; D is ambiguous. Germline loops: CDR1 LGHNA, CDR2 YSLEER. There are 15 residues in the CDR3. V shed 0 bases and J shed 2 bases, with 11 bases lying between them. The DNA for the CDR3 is TGCGCCAGCAGCCAAGATCTGGGCAGAACCTACGAGCAGTACTTC. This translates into CASSQDLGRTYEQYF.

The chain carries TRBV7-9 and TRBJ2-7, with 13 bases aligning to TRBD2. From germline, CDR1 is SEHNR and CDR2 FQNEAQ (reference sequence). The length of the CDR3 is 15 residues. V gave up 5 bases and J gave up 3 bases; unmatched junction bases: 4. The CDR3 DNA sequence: TGTGCCAGCAGCGCCAGGACTAGCGGGGGCTACGAGCAGTACTTC. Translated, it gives CASSARTSGGYEQYF.

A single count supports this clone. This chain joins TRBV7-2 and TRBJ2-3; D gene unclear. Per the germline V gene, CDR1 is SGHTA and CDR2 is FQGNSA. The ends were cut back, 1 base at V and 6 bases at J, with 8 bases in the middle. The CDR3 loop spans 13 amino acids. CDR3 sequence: CASSLEQWDTQYF. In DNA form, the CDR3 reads TGTGCCAGCAGCTTAGAGCAATGGGATACGCAGTATTTT. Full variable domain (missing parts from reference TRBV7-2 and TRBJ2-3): GAGVSQSPSNKVTEKGKDVELRCDPISGHTALYWYRQSLGQGLEFLIYFQGNSAPDKSGLPSDRFSAERTGGSVSTLTIQRTQQEDSAVYLCASSLEQWDTQYFGPGTRLTVL.

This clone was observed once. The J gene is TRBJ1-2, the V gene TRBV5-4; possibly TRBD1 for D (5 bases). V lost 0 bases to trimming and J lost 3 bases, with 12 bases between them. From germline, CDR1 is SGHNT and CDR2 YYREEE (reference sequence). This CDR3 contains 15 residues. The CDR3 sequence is CASSLGPGGDYGYTF. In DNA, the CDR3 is TGTGCCAGCAGCTTGGGGCCCGGAGGGGACTATGGCTACACCTTC.

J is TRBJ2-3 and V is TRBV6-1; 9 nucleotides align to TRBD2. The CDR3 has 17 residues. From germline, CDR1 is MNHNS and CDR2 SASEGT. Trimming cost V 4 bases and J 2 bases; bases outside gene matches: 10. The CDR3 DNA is TGTGCCAGCAGTGGAAACCGAGCGGGGGGAAACACAGATACGCAGTATTTT. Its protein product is CASSGNRAGGNTDTQYF.

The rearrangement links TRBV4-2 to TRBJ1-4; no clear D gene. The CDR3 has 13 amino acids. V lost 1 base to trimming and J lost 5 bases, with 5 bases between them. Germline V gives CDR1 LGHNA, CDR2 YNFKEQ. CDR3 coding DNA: TGTGCCAGCAGCCAAGTTCCAAATGAAAAACTGTTTTTT. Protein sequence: CASSQVPNEKLFF.

CDR3 nucleotides: TGTGCCAGCAGCTTGGGGGGCAGGGACTACGAGCAGTACTTC. Protein sequence: CASSLGGRDYEQYF. The chain couples TRBV5-4 to TRBJ2-7; possibly TRBD1 for D (5 bases). The germline V and J ends were trimmed by 0 bases and 3 bases, with 10 bases remaining between them. Germline-derived CDR1 and CDR2 are SGHNT and YYREEE (reference sequence). The CDR3 totals 14 residues. Supplemented by reference TRBV5-4 and TRBJ2-7, the full variable domain reads ETGVTQSPTHLIKTRGQQVTLRCSSQSGHNTVSWYQQALGQGPQFIFQYYREEENGRGNFPPRFSGLQFPNYSSELNVNALELDDSALYLCASSLGGRDYEQYFGPGTRLTVT.

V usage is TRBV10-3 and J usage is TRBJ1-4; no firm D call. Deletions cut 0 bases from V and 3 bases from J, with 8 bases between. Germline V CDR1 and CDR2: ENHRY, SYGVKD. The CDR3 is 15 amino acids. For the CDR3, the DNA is TGTGCCATCAGTGAGTCCCAGGCCGCTAATGAAAAACTGTTTTTT. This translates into CAISESQAANEKLFF.

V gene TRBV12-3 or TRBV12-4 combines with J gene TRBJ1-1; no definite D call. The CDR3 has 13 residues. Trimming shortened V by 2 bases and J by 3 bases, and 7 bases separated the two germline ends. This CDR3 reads CASSLRRYTEAFF. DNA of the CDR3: TGTGCCAGCAGTTTACGGAGATACACTGAAGCTTTCTTT.

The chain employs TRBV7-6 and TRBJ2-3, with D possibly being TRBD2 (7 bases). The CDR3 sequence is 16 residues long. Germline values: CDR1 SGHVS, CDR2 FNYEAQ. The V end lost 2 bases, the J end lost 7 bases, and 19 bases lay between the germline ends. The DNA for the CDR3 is TGTGCCAGCAGCTTAAGTGTGCGGGGGCCCGGACATACGCAGTATTTT. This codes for CASSLSVRGPGHTQYF. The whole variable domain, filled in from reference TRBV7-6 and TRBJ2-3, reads GAGVSQSPRYKVTKRGQDVALRCDPISGHVSLYWYRQALGQGPEFLTYFNYEAQQDKSGLPNDRFSAERPEGSISTLTIQRTEQRDSAMYRCASSLSVRGPGHTQYFGPGTRLTVL.